Listed below are T cell receptor beta chains from one sample, sequenced in a study of shared T cell receptors in the human thymus. The table came from immunoSEQ multiplex PCR; TCRdb's copy has only in-frame clones and leaves some out. Of 600,000 or so clones in the sample, about 87% were seen once. The same sample was also studied in work on human thymus T cells.

Sequences were obtained from thymocytes. These receptors were collected from a boy younger than two with a congenital heart defect. Both conserved end residues are part of each CDR3. D genes are given only for firm matches. Size is stated for part of the rows, as once, few or many counts, or as a class when the clone is expanded.

TRBV6-1	once	TRBJ2-2	TRBD2	CASSEPVLKAGATGAGELFF	TGTGCCAGCAGTGAACCGGTTTTAAAAGCGGGAGCCACCGGTGCCGGGGAGCTGTTTTTT
TRBV6-5	-	TRBJ1-1	-	CATAGQSHTEAFF	TGTGCCACTGCGGGGCAGTCGCACACTGAAGCTTTCTTT
TRBV4-3	-	TRBJ2-2	-	CASSQERDTGELFF	TGCGCCAGCAGCCAAGAGCGTGACACCGGGGAGCTGTTTTTT
TRBV6-5	-	TRBJ1-1	TRBD1	CASSRQGADTEAFF	TGTGCCAGCAGTCGACAGGGGGCCGACACTGAAGCTTTCTTT
TRBV5-4	-	TRBJ2-1	-	CASSLGVSLNEQFF	TGTGCCAGCAGCTTGGGCGTGAGTCTAAATGAGCAGTTCTTC
TRBV4-3	-	TRBJ2-6	TRBD1	CASSPRTGDPHSGANVLTF	TGCGCCAGCAGCCCACGGACAGGGGATCCCCACTCTGGGGCCAACGTCCTGACTTTC
TRBV27	-	TRBJ1-2	TRBD1	CASSLFPPRGYGYTF	TGTGCCAGCAGTTTATTTCCTCCCAGGGGGTATGGCTACACCTTC
TRBV28	-	TRBJ1-2	TRBD1	CASSSCPRGGTATSRGYGYTF	TGTGCCAGCAGTTCCTGCCCCAGGGGCGGGACAGCCACGTCACGGGGCTATGGCTACACCTTC
TRBV15	-	TRBJ2-1	TRBD2	CATSRGTSANEQFF	TGTGCCACCAGCAGAGGAACTAGCGCAAATGAGCAGTTCTTC
TRBV28	-	TRBJ1-2	TRBD1	CASRLQGASSYTF	TGTGCCAGCAGGTTACAGGGGGCTAGTAGCTACACCTTC
TRBV7-9	-	TRBJ2-7	-	CASSAYRGGKVYEQYF	TGTGCCAGCAGCGCATACAGGGGGGGTAAAGTGTACGAGCAGTACTTC
TRBV7-9	-	TRBJ1-4	-	CASTGTTNEKLFF	TGTGCCAGCACAGGGACAACTAATGAAAAACTGTTTTTT
TRBV11-2	-	TRBJ2-1	-	CASKTSGGDDNEQFF	TGTGCCAGCAAAACGAGCGGAGGGGACGACAATGAGCAGTTCTTC
TRBV6-6	-	TRBJ2-7	-	CASSLTDSYEQYF	TGTGCCAGCAGTTTGACAGATTCCTACGAGCAGTACTTC
TRBV7-9	-	TRBJ1-1	-	CASSLSMRAFF	TGTGCCAGCAGCTTAAGTATGCGGGCTTTCTTT
TRBV10-2	-	TRBJ2-7	-	CASSEYGSEDSYEQYF	TGCGCCAGCAGTGAGTATGGTAGCGAAGATTCCTACGAGCAGTACTTC
TRBV7-9	-	TRBJ2-7	-	CASSPLTREQYF	TGTGCCAGCAGTCCCCTCACTCGGGAGCAGTACTTC
TRBV4-1	-	TRBJ2-1	TRBD2	CASSQGTSGGTNEQFF	TGCGCCAGCAGCCAAGGTACTAGCGGGGGAACCAATGAGCAGTTCTTC
TRBV5-5	-	TRBJ2-7	TRBD2	CASRSGRLAGVSYEQYF	TGTGCCAGCAGATCCGGCCGACTAGCGGGAGTTTCCTACGAGCAGTACTTC
TRBV10-3	-	TRBJ2-1	TRBD2	CAISVILGLASDEQFF	TGTGCCATCAGTGTAATCCTGGGACTAGCGTCCGATGAGCAGTTCTTC
TRBV10-3	-	TRBJ1-6	TRBD1	CAISTGTVDNSPLHF	TGTGCCATCTCTACCGGGACAGTCGATAATTCACCCCTCCACTTT
TRBV4-1	-	TRBJ2-7	TRBD1	CASSQEGDRVYEQYF	TGCGCCAGCAGCCAAGAAGGGGACAGGGTTTACGAGCAGTACTTC
TRBV5-6	-	TRBJ2-2	TRBD1	CASSPPVQGPNTGELFF	TGTGCCAGCAGCCCCCCGGTACAGGGGCCGAACACCGGGGAGCTGTTTTTT
TRBV14	-	TRBJ1-3	-	CASSRLFGSVGNTIYF	TGTGCCAGCAGCCGCTTATTTGGGAGCGTAGGAAACACCATATATTTT
TRBV5-3	-	TRBJ2-7	TRBD1	CARRRTGGAGEQYF	TGTGCCAGAAGGCGGACAGGGGGCGCGGGCGAGCAGTACTTC
TRBV5-1	once	TRBJ1-2	-	CASSFRSNYGYTF	TGCGCCAGCAGCTTCCGGAGTAACTATGGCTACACCTTC
TRBV27	-	TRBJ2-2	-	CASSLQGSGELFF	TGTGCCAGCAGTTTACAGGGGTCCGGGGAGCTGTTTTTT
TRBV6-5	-	TRBJ2-7	TRBD2	CASSYSTSGSFEQYF	TGTGCCAGCAGTTACTCGACTAGCGGGAGTTTCGAGCAGTACTTC
TRBV7-9	once	TRBJ2-1	TRBD2	CASSLARTSGYNEQFF	TGTGCCAGCAGCTTAGCGCGAACTAGCGGTTACAATGAGCAGTTCTTC
TRBV5-8	-	TRBJ2-3	TRBD2	CASSQGLAGATDTQYF	TGTGCCAGCAGCCAAGGACTAGCGGGAGCCACAGATACGCAGTATTTT
TRBV5-1	-	TRBJ2-1	TRBD2	CASSLVWGLAPKRGINEQFF	TGCGCCAGCAGCTTGGTGTGGGGACTAGCGCCAAAACGGGGAATCAATGAGCAGTTCTTC
TRBV6-5	-	TRBJ1-1	-	CASSYSTLTGNTEAFF	TGTGCCAGCAGTTATAGCACGCTAACGGGGAACACTGAAGCTTTCTTT
TRBV11-2	-	TRBJ2-1	-	CASSLFERDSYNEQFF	TGTGCCAGCAGCTTATTCGAACGGGACTCCTACAATGAGCAGTTCTTC
TRBV25-1	-	TRBJ2-3	TRBD2	CASSEVGGGHTDTQYF	TGTGCCAGCAGTGAAGTCGGGGGGGGCCACACAGATACGCAGTATTTT
TRBV5-1	-	TRBJ1-1	-	CASTKEGSRTEAFF	TGCGCCAGCACCAAGGAGGGGAGTAGAACTGAAGCTTTCTTT
TRBV5-1	-	TRBJ2-1	-	CASSLVSSGYEQFF	TGCGCCAGCAGCTTGGTATCCAGCGGCTATGAGCAGTTCTTC
TRBV5-8	-	TRBJ1-5	TRBD1	CASSLDRGQKHPRLPQHF	TGTGCCAGCAGCTTGGATCGGGGACAGAAGCACCCCAGACTACCCCAGCATTTT
TRBV5-1	-	TRBJ2-7	-	CASSLAGSSYEQYF	TGCGCCAGCAGCTTGGCCGGGAGTTCCTACGAGCAGTACTTC
TRBV15	-	TRBJ1-5	TRBD1	CATSRPGDRDVSGSNQPQHF	TGTGCCACCAGCAGACCAGGGGACAGGGACGTTTCGGGGAGCAATCAGCCCCAGCATTTT
TRBV7-2	-	TRBJ1-1	TRBD1	CASSRRDRNTEAFF	TGTGCCAGCAGCAGAAGGGACAGGAACACTGAAGCTTTCTTT
TRBV7-2	-	TRBJ1-2	TRBD1	CASSSTRQGANGYTF	TGTGCCAGCAGCTCTACTAGACAGGGGGCGAATGGCTACACCTTC
TRBV5-6	-	TRBJ2-6	TRBD2	CASSWERGTGANVLTF	TGTGCCAGCAGCTGGGAGCGGGGGACTGGGGCCAACGTCCTGACTTTC
TRBV28	-	TRBJ2-7	-	CASSVTMGGYEQYF	TGTGCCAGCAGTGTAACAATGGGGGGCTACGAGCAGTACTTC
TRBV4-2	-	TRBJ2-7	-	CASSKGSEDEQYF	TGTGCCAGCTCCAAGGGGTCCGAAGACGAGCAGTACTTC
TRBV28	-	TRBJ2-7	TRBD2	CASSLMRETYEQYF	TGTGCCAGCAGTCTTATGCGGGAGACCTACGAGCAGTACTTC
TRBV28	few	TRBJ2-1	TRBD2	CAGRRGAHYEQFF	TGTGCGGGCCGGCGGGGGGCGCATTATGAGCAGTTCTTC
TRBV7-6	-	TRBJ2-7	TRBD1	CASSQKGGTGINEQYF	TGTGCCAGCAGCCAAAAGGGTGGGACAGGGATCAACGAGCAGTACTTC
TRBV5-4	-	TRBJ2-1	TRBD1	CASSLGARDSHNEQFF	TGTGCCAGCAGCTTGGGGGCCCGGGACAGCCACAATGAGCAGTTCTTC
TRBV7-3	-	TRBJ2-7	-	CASSWGRGTAYEQYF	TGTGCCAGCAGCTGGGGTCGGGGGACGGCCTACGAGCAGTACTTC
TRBV28	-	TRBJ2-3	TRBD2	CASSLGLAGSTDTQYF	TGTGCCAGCAGTTTGGGTCTAGCGGGGAGCACAGATACGCAGTATTTT
TRBV19	-	TRBJ2-3	TRBD2	CASSATSGSTDTQYF	TGTGCCAGTAGTGCTACTAGCGGGAGCACAGATACGCAGTATTTT
TRBV9	-	TRBJ2-7	-	CASLSLRVNYEQYF	TGTGCCAGCCTTAGCTTGAGGGTGAATTACGAGCAGTACTTC
TRBV6-5	once	TRBJ2-1	TRBD1	CASSYYRGAYNEQFF	TGTGCCAGCAGTTACTACAGGGGGGCCTACAATGAGCAGTTCTTC
TRBV5-1	-	TRBJ2-5	TRBD2	CASSLVLAGHVVETQYF	TGCGCCAGCAGCTTAGTCCTAGCGGGGCACGTTGTAGAGACCCAGTACTTC
TRBV30	-	TRBJ2-7	-	CAWSVLYRVPPYEQYF	TGTGCCTGGAGTGTACTTTACAGGGTTCCCCCCTACGAGCAGTACTTC
TRBV5-4	-	TRBJ2-1	TRBD1	CASSLPGQVDNEQFF	TGTGCCAGCAGTCTTCCGGGACAGGTTGACAATGAGCAGTTCTTC
TRBV14	-	TRBJ1-2	-	CASSQDVWSSANYGYTF	TGTGCCAGCAGCCAAGATGTTTGGAGCTCAGCTAACTATGGCTACACCTTC